The T cell receptor beta chain described here comes from a study of blood T cell repertoires in COVID-19. Assay: immunoSEQ multiplex PCR; the TCRdb copy retains only in-frame clones and omits some. The sample holds 240,000 or so clones, about four fifths seen once. Trimming cost V 0 bases and J 5 bases, with 16 bases left between them. The V gene's germline CDR1 is MNHEY and CDR2 SVGAGI. This CDR3 is 16 amino acids long. The clonotype comes from a woman younger than 30 with acute or convalescent COVID-19. This chain uses TRBV6-5 with TRBJ2-5; a weak D match, TRBD1 (6 bases). The sample comprised peripheral blood. The CDR3 here is CASSYSVAGDSETQYF. As DNA, the CDR3 is TGTGCCAGCAGTTACTCGGTGGCAGGGGATTCGGAGACCCAGTACTTC.